These 25 T cell receptor beta chains were sequenced from one sample in a study of tumor-infiltrating lymphocytes in primary liver carcinoma. Production of TCR beta cDNA used approximately 0.45 ug total RNA together with a constant-region primer. Construction of TCR beta libraries relied on three successive nested multiplex PCR rounds employing slightly modified ARM-PCR. TRBV1-TRBV30 forward primers paired with a C-beta reverse primer were used in the first two PCR rounds, which ran 9 to 10 cycles each. Each CDR3 protein gets one entry after TCRdb re-called the multiplex PCR reads with MiXCR. Of approximately 42,000 distinct CDR3 sequences in the sample, more than 70% are singletons; the top ten hold 38%. Joint extraction of RNA and DNA used roughly 20-33 mg of bulk tissue that was unsorted. Sequencing used tumor-adjacent normal liver tissue. The receptors come from a woman aged 25-40 years with primary liver carcinoma and hepatitis B virus infection.

This clonotype was recorded a few times. J is TRBJ2-7 and V is TRBV29-1; 14 bases fit TRBD2. Germline V gene lookup returns CDR1 SQVTM and CDR2 ANQGSEA. V lost 2 bases and J lost 8; bases outside the gene matches: 8. The CDR3 totals 15 residues. The CDR3: CSVEWGGTSGSKQYF. The CDR3 coding sequence is TGCAGCGTTGAATGGGGAGGGACTAGCGGGAGTAAGCAGTACTTC.

Concerning this clonotype itself: This sequence may be a read error, since a much larger clone differs from it by one base. The chain employs TRBV30 and TRBJ1-5; 7 nucleotides align to TRBD1. CDR1 and CDR2 (germline): GTSNPN, SVGIG (reference sequence). This CDR3 is 15 amino acids long. CDR3 sequence (DNA): TGTGCCTGGAGTGGGGGAGGGGGCACCAATCGGCCCCAGCATTTT. This encodes CAWSGGGGTNRPQHF.

Notes on this clonotype: The junction and the germline gene differ at one end; a read error may be behind it. The chain uses TRBV11-2 and TRBJ1-4, with D uncertain. Per germline, CDR1 SGHAT and CDR2 FQNNGV. CDR3 length: 14 amino acids. CDR3 in DNA: TGTGCCAGCAGCTTGGAAACTACTAATGAAAAGCTGTTTTTT. Translated: CASSLETTNEKLFF.

Remarks on this clonotype: The junction and the germline gene differ at one end; a read error may be behind it. The genes are TRBV28 and TRBJ1-1; D gene unclear. This CDR3 is 12 amino acids long. Germline values: CDR1 MDHEN, CDR2 SYDVKM. The CDR3 DNA sequence: TGTGTCAGCAGACCAGGGAACACTGAAGCTTTCTTT. Residues: CVSRPGNTEAFF.

Concerning this clonotype itself: A much more abundant neighbour one base away suggests this may be a read error. The chain carries TRBV6-4 and TRBJ2-1; perhaps TRBD1 as D (5 bases). This CDR3 has 13 residues. The germline CDR1 and CDR2 sequences are MRHNA and SNTAGT. The CDR3 sequence is CATSQGDGNEKFF. CDR3 nucleotides: TGTGCCACCTCCCAGGGCGATGGGAATGAGAAGTTCTTC.

Worth noting for this clonotype: This CDR3 fails to terminate in the conserved phenylalanine or tryptophan, so it likely reflects a read error. V gene TRBV5-4 combines with J gene TRBJ1-6, with 9 bases lining up with TRBD1. The V gene's germline CDR1 is SGHNT and CDR2 YYREEE (reference sequence). This CDR3 comprises 18 residues. The CDR3 DNA sequence: TGTACCAGAAGCACCTACGACAGGGGGATTACCTATAATCCACCCCTCCACATT. Translating it yields CTRSTYDRGITYNPPLHI.

This clonotype was detected many times. The gene calls are TRBV19 and TRBJ1-6, with D uncertain. Trimming stripped 7 bases from V and 3 bases from J, with 7 bases between. Germline lookup yields CDR1 LNHDA and CDR2 SQIVND (reference sequence). There are 13 residues in the CDR3. CDR3 nucleotide sequence: TGTGCCAGTAAGATCGGCTATAATTCACCCCTCCACTTT. It codes for CASKIGYNSPLHF.

V gene TRBV14 combines with J gene TRBJ2-3; D perhaps matches TRBD2 (5 bases). The CDR3 spans 15 residues. The germline V gene encodes CDR1 SGHDN and CDR2 FVKESK. V lost 4 bases and J lost 3, with 14 bases in between. Here the CDR3 DNA reads TGTGCCAGCAGCCCTACTAGACTAAGTACAGATACGCAGTATTTT. This sequence encodes CASSPTRLSTDTQYF.

Worth noting for this clonotype: It is likely a read error, because the conserved phenylalanine at the end of the CDR3 is missing. V and J are TRBV12-3 or TRBV12-4 and TRBJ2-2; D might be TRBD1 or TRBD2, each matching 6 bases. This CDR3 spans 15 amino acids. The CDR3: CASRGWDMNTGELFL. The CDR3 nucleotides are TGTGCCAGCCGGGGGTGGGACATGAACACCGGGGAACTGTTTCTT.

Regarding this clonotype: Germline is not matched at one junction end, which may reflect a read error. The chain joins TRBV7-9 to TRBJ1-4; 8 bases align to TRBD1. Germline values: CDR1 SEHNR, CDR2 FQNEAQ (reference sequence). This CDR3 has 15 residues. This CDR3 is CASSFQGAWHEKLFF. CDR3 coding DNA: TGTGCCAGCAGCTTCCAGGGGGCATGGCATGAAAAACTTTTTTTT.

The chain employs TRBV18 and TRBJ2-2; D unclear. From germline, CDR1 is KGHSH and CDR2 LQKENI. Deletions cut 3 bases from V and 3 bases from J, with 14 bases between. The CDR3 totals 16 residues. CDR3 residues: CASSPSPRLYTGELFF. For the CDR3, the DNA is TGTGCCAGCTCACCGTCGCCCCGACTCTACACCGGGGAGCTGTTTTTT.

On this clonotype: Just one base apart from a much larger clone, this may be a read error. This rearrangement joins TRBV7-9 to TRBJ2-3, with 8 bases lining up with TRBD2. The CDR3 contains 17 residues. CDR1 SEHNR and CDR2 FQNEAQ come from the germline V gene (reference sequence). The CDR3 DNA is TGTGCCAGCAGCTTAGGTCAAGCGGGAGCTAGGACAGATACGCAGTGTTTT. It specifies CASSLGQAGARTDTQCF.

As to this clonotype: An end of the junction does not agree with germline; a read error may underlie this. The rearrangement links TRBV6-5 to TRBJ2-5; D is perhaps TRBD2 (5 bases). CDR1 and CDR2 from the germline V gene are MNHEY and SVGAGI. The CDR3 covers 14 residues. The DNA for the CDR3 is TGTGTCAGCAGTTACTCGATCGGGAAGAGGACCCAGTACTTC. Residues: CVSSYSIGKRTQYF.

In regard to this clonotype: A single base separates this from a much larger clone, so it may be a read error. V gene TRBV9 combines with J gene TRBJ2-7, with D possibly called TRBD1 or TRBD2 (5 bases each). V gave up 0 bases and J gave up 0 bases, with 7 bases separating them. Looked up from germline, CDR1 is SGDLS and CDR2 is YYNGEE. This CDR3 is built from 14 residues. The CDR3 coding sequence is TGTGCCAGCAGCGTAGGGGGGAACTCCTACGAGCAGTACTTC. This codes for CASSVGGNSYEQYF. The full variable domain, with the rest looked up from reference TRBV9 and TRBJ2-7, is DSGVTQTPKHLITATGQRVTLRCSPRSGDLSVYWYQQSLDQGLQFLIQYYNGEERAKGNILERFSAQQFPDLHSELNLSSLELGDSALYFCASSVGGNSYEQYFGPGTRLTVT.

The sample holds a few counts of this clonotype. The J gene is TRBJ2-7, the V gene TRBV2, with D uncertain. The CDR3 length is 11 residues. Trimming stripped 6 bases from V and 1 base from J, with 4 bases between. Germline CDR1 reads SNHLY; CDR2 reads FYNNEI. DNA for the CDR3: TGTGCCAGCAGGTATTCCTACGAGCAGTACTTC. Its translation: CASRYSYEQYF.

Only one count was recorded for this clonotype. Germline is not matched at one junction end, which may reflect a read error. In nucleotides, the CDR3 is TGCAGTGTTGCATTCCGGACTAACGGGAACAATGAGCAATTCTTC. Amino acid sequence: CSVAFRTNGNNEQFF. The J gene is TRBJ2-1, the V gene TRBV29-1, with D tentatively TRBD2 (6 bases). The CDR3 is 15 amino acids. The germline V gene has CDR1 SQVTM and CDR2 ANQGSEA.

With regard to this clonotype: At one end, the junction sequence differs from germline, possibly due to a read error. V usage is TRBV12-3 or TRBV12-4 and J usage is TRBJ2-7; 7 bases match TRBD2. The CDR3 length is 14 residues. Here the CDR3 reads CASSLGAGGSLLSF. For the CDR3, the DNA is TGTGCCAGCAGTTTAGGAGCTGGCGGGAGCCTGCTATCGTTC.

Comment on this clonotype: Germline is not matched at one junction end, which may reflect a read error. The V gene is TRBV5-5, the J gene TRBJ2-1; D not resolved. Germline loops: CDR1 SGHKS, CDR2 YYEKEE (reference sequence). The CDR3 runs to 13 residues. The CDR3 DNA reads TGTGCCAGCAGCTTGCATCTTGTAAATGGGCAGTTCTTC. Translating it yields CASSLHLVNGQFF. Using reference TRBV5-5 and TRBJ2-1 for the parts outside the CDR3, the full variable domain is DAGVTQSPTHLIKTRGQQVTLRCSPISGHKSVSWYQQVLGQGPQFIFQYYEKEERGRGNFPDRFSARQFPNYSSELNVNALLLGDSALYLCASSLHLVNGQFFGPGTRLTVL.

With regard to this clonotype: Sequence at one end of the junction differs from germline and may be a read error. This chain links TRBV6-1 with TRBJ2-3; no clear D. The length of the CDR3 is 15 residues. Germline lookup yields CDR1 MNHNS and CDR2 SASEGT. The CDR3 loop is CTSSERAGEGDTQYF. The CDR3 DNA reads as TGTACCAGCAGTGAACGCGCAGGAGAAGGGGATACGCAGTATTTT.

This clonotype occurred many times. The chain uses TRBV14 and TRBJ1-2; unclear D gene. V lost 2 bases, J lost 2 bases, and 6 bases lay in between. The CDR3 is made up of 13 amino acids. CDR1 is SGHDN and CDR2 is FVKESK in the germline V gene. CDR3 region: CASSQTRNYGYTF. As DNA, the CDR3 is TGTGCCAGCAGCCAAACTAGAAACTATGGCTACACCTTC.

A note on this clonotype: Germline is not matched at one junction end, which may reflect a read error. J is TRBJ2-1 and V is TRBV5-8; 7 bases agree with TRBD1. The CDR3 loop spans 15 amino acids. Per germline, CDR1 SGHTS and CDR2 YDEGEE. DNA of the CDR3: TGTGCCAACAGCTTACAGGGGCCGGTGGGGAATGAGCAGTTCTTC. Its translation is CANSLQGPVGNEQFF.

Regarding this clonotype: A much larger clone differs by one base, so this may be a read error. J is TRBJ2-3 and V is TRBV21-1; the table's D call of TRBD2 was not tested on the DNA. TRBV21-1 is a listed pseudogene. The CDR3 is made up of 17 amino acids. CDR3 DNA sequence: TGTGCCTGCAGCCCCGGGACTAGCGCGCGTAACACAGATACGCAGTATTTT. Its protein product is CACSPGTSARNTDTQYF.

The chain is built from TRBV12-3 or TRBV12-4 and TRBJ1-2; D is ambiguous. V was trimmed by 1 base and J by 3 bases, leaving 12 bases between them. This CDR3 region has 15 residues. The CDR3 region is CASSLGLSNYYGYTF. The CDR3 DNA reads TGTGCCAGCAGTTTAGGTCTCTCCAACTACTATGGCTACACCTTC.

Comment on this clonotype: The germline gene is not matched at one end of the junction; a read error may be the cause. The chain recombines TRBV11-2 with TRBJ2-1; 8 bases fit TRBD2. This CDR3 comprises 15 residues. In germline, CDR1 is SGHAT, CDR2 FQNNGV. The CDR3 region has the DNA TGTGCCAGCAGCCATACTAGCGGTAGGATCAATGAGCAGTTCTTT. Residues: CASSHTSGRINEQFF.

Regarding this clonotype: A read error may produce the germline difference seen at one junction end. This chain connects TRBV11-3 to TRBJ2-5, with a possible D match to TRBD2 (6 bases). The CDR3 consists of 18 residues. Germline values: CDR1 SGHNT, CDR2 YENEEA. CDR3 bases: TGTGTCAGCAGCCCGGGGGATTCTAACCAGGGTGTGCAACAGACCCAGTACTTC. Amino acid sequence: CVSSPGDSNQGVQQTQYF.